This T cell receptor beta chain was obtained from a study of blood T cell repertoires in COVID-19. Generated by immunoSEQ multiplex PCR, the TCRdb table keeps only in-frame clones and is missing some. Altogether about 290,000 clones are present, over 80% being singletons, with the ten largest covering around 3.9%. From germline, CDR1 is SGHTA and CDR2 FQGNSA. CDR3 length equals 14 residues. Losses at the gene ends were 5 bases for V and 3 bases for J; bases not matched to a gene: 4. J is TRBJ2-7 and V is TRBV7-2, with 10 bases lining up with TRBD2. The TCR originated in a woman aged 45-59 years with active or convalescent COVID-19. Material: peripheral blood. The CDR3 spells CASSLLAGVYEQYF. The DNA of the CDR3 is TGTGCCAGCAGCCTCCTAGCGGGAGTCTACGAGCAGTACTTC.